Reported below is one T cell receptor beta chain. Its specificity is not known. This entry comes from a study of early T cells in non-severe SARS-CoV-2 infection. Study context: Sequencing of unsorted whole blood was done on bulk RNA, leaving chains unpaired. Whole-study findings and limits: Reliance on VDJdb matching favored anti-spike CD8 responses; private and CD4 specificities were missed.

Researchers tagged individual cDNA molecules with unique molecular identifiers. TCRdb ran MiXCR on the 5' RACE reads and lists one entry per CDR3 protein. There are about 71,000 distinct CDR3 sequences in the sample; roughly 15% occur only once, and about an eighth lies in the top ten. This CDR3 spans 12 amino acids. CDR1 is SEHNR and CDR2 is FQNEAQ in the germline V gene (reference sequence). Trimming took off 10 bases at V and 2 bases at J, with 9 bases between the two ends. The receptor comes from an adult who was a healthcare worker with PCR-confirmed SARS-CoV-2 infection or an uninfected control (not recorded which). The chain couples TRBV7-9 to TRBJ1-3, with no clear D. The sample was whole blood. CDR3 region: CANQETGNTIYF. The CDR3 DNA is TGTGCCAACCAGGAAACTGGAAACACCATATATTTT.